The rows below give T cell receptor beta chains drawn from one sample of a study of blood T cells in healthy people across ages. TCRdb re-analysed the 5' RACE reads in MiXCR, keeping a single row per CDR3 protein. In the table there are roughly 1,000,000 distinct CDR3 sequences, under 30% of which are singletons. This sample was also put to use in a study of T cells of mothers and their children.

Sequencing was carried out using blood. Receptors were obtained from a girl aged 2-15 years in good health. Each CDR3 is given with its conserved first and last residue. The order of the fields is V gene, D gene, clone size, CDR3 length, J gene, CDR3 DNA, CDR3 protein. A D gene is named only where the DNA matches it firmly. Size tells how often a clone was seen (once, few, many) or the class of an expanded clone, and some rows leave it out.

V gene: TRBV29-1; D gene: TRBD1; clone size: -; CDR3 length: 11; J gene: TRBJ1-1; CDR3 DNA: TGCAGCGCGACAGGGTTAGAGGGAGCTTTCTTT; CDR3 protein: CSATGLEGAFF
V gene: TRBV4-3; D gene: -; clone size: many; CDR3 length: 15; J gene: TRBJ2-7; CDR3 DNA: TGCGCCAGCAGCCAAGACAGGACAACGCCCTACGAGCAGTACTTC; CDR3 protein: CASSQDRTTPYEQYF
V gene: TRBV5-1; D gene: -; clone size: few; CDR3 length: 16; J gene: TRBJ2-7; CDR3 DNA: TGCGCCAGCAGCTTGGAAGGGGGGAGGAGCTCCTACGAGCAGTACTTC; CDR3 protein: CASSLEGGRSSYEQYF
V gene: TRBV5-1; D gene: TRBD2; clone size: -; CDR3 length: 15; J gene: TRBJ2-7; CDR3 DNA: TGCGCCAGCAGCTTGGGTGGGACTAGGGCCTACGAGCAGTACTTC; CDR3 protein: CASSLGGTRAYEQYF
V gene: TRBV5-1; D gene: -; clone size: few; CDR3 length: 13; J gene: TRBJ2-7; CDR3 DNA: TGTGCCAGCAGCTTCGACGGCCCCTACGAGCAGTACTTC; CDR3 protein: CASSFDGPYEQYF
V gene: TRBV4-2; D gene: TRBD2; clone size: few; CDR3 length: 16; J gene: TRBJ2-2; CDR3 DNA: TGTGCCAGCAGCTACGGGGGGACCAAGGGGACCGGGGAGCTGTTTTTT; CDR3 protein: CASSYGGTKGTGELFF
V gene: TRBV9; D gene: -; clone size: few; CDR3 length: 15; J gene: TRBJ2-3; CDR3 DNA: TGTGCCAGCAGGCTAGGACTGACTAACACAGATACGCAGTATTTT; CDR3 protein: CASRLGLTNTDTQYF
V gene: TRBV2; D gene: -; clone size: few; CDR3 length: 13; J gene: TRBJ1-5; CDR3 DNA: TGTGCCAGCGAAGAGACTAGCAATCAGCCCCAGCATTTT; CDR3 protein: CASEETSNQPQHF
V gene: TRBV7-3; D gene: -; clone size: -; CDR3 length: 13; J gene: TRBJ2-2; CDR3 DNA: TGTGCCAGCAGCTTAGCGACGAGCGGGGAGCTGTTTTTT; CDR3 protein: CASSLATSGELFF
V gene: TRBV11-3; D gene: -; clone size: few; CDR3 length: 15; J gene: TRBJ1-1; CDR3 DNA: TGTGCCAGCAGCCGACGGGCCCGGGTGAACACTGAAGCTTTCTTT; CDR3 protein: CASSRRARVNTEAFF
V gene: TRBV28; D gene: -; clone size: many; CDR3 length: 18; J gene: TRBJ2-5; CDR3 DNA: TGTGCCAGCAGTTTATCAAGGTCGGGTAGCGGCTACCAAGAGACCCAGTACTTC; CDR3 protein: CASSLSRSGSGYQETQYF
V gene: TRBV12-3/TRBV12-4; D gene: TRBD1; clone size: -; CDR3 length: 13; J gene: TRBJ1-1; CDR3 DNA: TGTGCCAGCCGCTTGACAGGGAGCACTGAAGCTTTCTTT; CDR3 protein: CASRLTGSTEAFF
V gene: TRBV2; D gene: -; clone size: few; CDR3 length: 15; J gene: TRBJ1-2; CDR3 DNA: TGTGCCAGCAGAAGACAGGCTGGATTTGGCTATGGCTACACCTTC; CDR3 protein: CASRRQAGFGYGYTF
V gene: TRBV11-2; D gene: TRBD2; clone size: -; CDR3 length: 13; J gene: TRBJ2-1; CDR3 DNA: TGTGCCAGCAACTTAGATATAGCGGGTGGGCAGTTCTTC; CDR3 protein: CASNLDIAGGQFF
V gene: TRBV6-1; D gene: -; clone size: -; CDR3 length: 13; J gene: TRBJ2-7; CDR3 DNA: TGTGCCAGCTTGGACCCTTTTTCCTACGAGCAGTACTTC; CDR3 protein: CASLDPFSYEQYF
V gene: TRBV14; D gene: -; clone size: few; CDR3 length: 15; J gene: TRBJ1-4; CDR3 DNA: TGTGCCAGCAGCCCAGGTGGGGCAAGTATGGAAAAACTGTTTTTT; CDR3 protein: CASSPGGASMEKLFF
V gene: TRBV12-3/TRBV12-4; D gene: TRBD1; clone size: few; CDR3 length: 13; J gene: TRBJ1-6; CDR3 DNA: TGTGCCAGCAGCCAACAGGGGGATTCACCCCTCCACTTT; CDR3 protein: CASSQQGDSPLHF
V gene: TRBV10-3; D gene: -; clone size: few; CDR3 length: 14; J gene: TRBJ2-7; CDR3 DNA: TGTGCCATCACCGGCGGTACCCTCTTCTACGAGCAGTACTTC; CDR3 protein: CAITGGTLFYEQYF
V gene: TRBV19; D gene: TRBD2; clone size: -; CDR3 length: 15; J gene: TRBJ2-1; CDR3 DNA: TGTGCCAGTAGTATACTAGCGGGGGGGGCCAATGAGCAGTTCTTC; CDR3 protein: CASSILAGGANEQFF
V gene: TRBV5-1; D gene: -; clone size: -; CDR3 length: 15; J gene: TRBJ2-5; CDR3 DNA: TGCGCCAGCAGCTTGGAGGGTGGGAAGCAAGAGACCCAGTACTTC; CDR3 protein: CASSLEGGKQETQYF
V gene: TRBV7-7; D gene: -; clone size: once; CDR3 length: 12; J gene: TRBJ2-5; CDR3 DNA: TGTGCCAGCAGTCCGGACCTAGGGACCCAGTACTTC; CDR3 protein: CASSPDLGTQYF
V gene: TRBV29-1; D gene: -; clone size: -; CDR3 length: 14; J gene: TRBJ2-1; CDR3 DNA: TGCAGCGGTGCGGACTCGATAAACTACAATGAGCAGTTCTTC; CDR3 protein: CSGADSINYNEQFF
V gene: TRBV7-8; D gene: TRBD2; clone size: -; CDR3 length: 17; J gene: TRBJ2-1; CDR3 DNA: TGTGCCAGCAGCTTAGGCCAGCGGGGGCTAATAAACAATGAGCAGTTCTTC; CDR3 protein: CASSLGQRGLINNEQFF
V gene: TRBV28; D gene: TRBD2; clone size: -; CDR3 length: 15; J gene: TRBJ2-4; CDR3 DNA: TGTGCCAGCAGTCTACCCGGGACTAGCATTCGGTTTCAGTACTTC; CDR3 protein: CASSLPGTSIRFQYF
V gene: TRBV20-1; D gene: -; clone size: few; CDR3 length: 14; J gene: TRBJ2-1; CDR3 DNA: TGCAGTGCTAGCCCAGCCATGACCTACAATGAGCAGTTCTTC; CDR3 protein: CSASPAMTYNEQFF
V gene: TRBV9; D gene: -; clone size: few; CDR3 length: 15; J gene: TRBJ2-1; CDR3 DNA: TGTGCCAGCAGCTCCAGTACAGGGTGGGTCAATGAGCAGTTCTTC; CDR3 protein: CASSSSTGWVNEQFF